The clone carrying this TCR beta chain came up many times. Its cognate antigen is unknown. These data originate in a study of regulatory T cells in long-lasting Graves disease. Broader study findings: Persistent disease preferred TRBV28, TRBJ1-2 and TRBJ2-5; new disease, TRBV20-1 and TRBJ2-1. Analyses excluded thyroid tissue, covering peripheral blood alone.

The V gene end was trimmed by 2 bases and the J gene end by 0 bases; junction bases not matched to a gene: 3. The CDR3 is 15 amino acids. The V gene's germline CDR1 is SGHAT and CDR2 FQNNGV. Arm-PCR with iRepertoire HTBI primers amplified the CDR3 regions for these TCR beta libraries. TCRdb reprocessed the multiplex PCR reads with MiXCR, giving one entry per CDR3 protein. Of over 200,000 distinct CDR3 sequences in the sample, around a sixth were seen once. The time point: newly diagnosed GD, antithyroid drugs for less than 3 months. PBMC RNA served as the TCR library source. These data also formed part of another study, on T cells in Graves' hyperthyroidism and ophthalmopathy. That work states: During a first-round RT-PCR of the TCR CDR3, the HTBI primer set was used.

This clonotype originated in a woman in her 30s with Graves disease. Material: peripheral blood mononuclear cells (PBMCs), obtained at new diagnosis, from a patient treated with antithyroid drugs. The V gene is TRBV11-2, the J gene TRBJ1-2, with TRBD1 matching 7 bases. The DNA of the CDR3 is TGTGCCAGCAGCTTACGGCAGGGGGCTAACTATGGCTACACCTTC. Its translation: CASSLRQGANYGYTF.